This passage covers 20 T cell receptor beta chains from one sample sequenced in a study of T cell changes during pregnancy in multiple sclerosis. The data were produced by immunoSEQ multiplex PCR, yet TCRdb's version contains in-frame clones alone and is incomplete. The sample records 40,000 to 55,000 clones, approximately 90% being singletons. The sample here was CD4+ T cells from peripheral blood mononuclear cells, taken in the third trimester of pregnancy. These receptor sequences come from a female donor with multiple sclerosis, enrolled in a pregnancy study.

The chain has TRBV23-1 and TRBJ1-5; D not resolved. TRBV23-1 is known as an ORF, though its function is uncertain. Trimming cost V 1 base and J 4 bases, with 23 bases left between them. There are 19 residues in the CDR3. The CDR3, as DNA: TGCGCCAGCAGTCAATGCGGTTTTCGCTGCCGGGGTAAAAATCAGCCCCAGCATTTT. Protein: CASSQCGFRCRGKNQPQHF.

The chain recombines TRBV19 with TRBJ1-6; D ambiguous. CDR1 LNHDA and CDR2 SQIVND come from the germline V gene (reference sequence). Trimming pared 10 bases from V and 6 bases from J, leaving 13 bases between. This CDR3 is 13 amino acids long. The CDR3 coding sequence is TGTGCCACCTCCGAAGCCCTTAATTCACCCCTCCACTTT. This gives the protein CATSEALNSPLHF.

This sequence joins TRBV4-2 and TRBJ1-4; D is unresolved. Trimming cost V 0 bases and J 8 bases, with 13 bases left between them. The germline gives CDR1 LGHNA, CDR2 YNFKEQ. CDR3 length equals 15 residues. The CDR3 nucleotides read TGTGCCAGCAGCCAAGAAAATCAGGAAAGGGAAAAACTGTTTTTT. Its protein product is CASSQENQEREKLFF.

The chain employs TRBV25-1 and TRBJ1-2, with 7 bases lining up with TRBD1. Germline lookup yields CDR1 MGHDK and CDR2 SYGVNS. This CDR3 has 14 amino acids. After removal of 5 bases from V and 2 bases from J, the junction contained 5 bases not matched to a gene. This chain's CDR3 is CASSLTGNNYGYTF. CDR3 DNA sequence: TGTGCCAGCAGTTTGACAGGGAACAACTATGGCTACACCTTC.

A single count supports this clone. This chain joins TRBV2 and TRBJ1-2, with D maybe TRBD1 (6 bases). Germline values: CDR1 SNHLY, CDR2 FYNNEI. V was shortened by 6 bases and J by 4 bases, with 9 bases between the two germline ends. This CDR3 is built from 12 residues. The CDR3 reads CASRMDSYGYTF. The DNA of the CDR3 is TGTGCCAGCAGGATGGACAGCTATGGCTACACCTTC.

This clone was observed once. The V call is TRBV5-1, the J call TRBJ2-1, with D possibly matching TRBD2 (5 bases). With 0 bases removed from V and 8 bases from J, the gap between germline ends came to 15 bases. The CDR3 extends over 15 amino acids. The V gene's germline CDR1 is SGHRS and CDR2 YFSETQ. This CDR3 reads CASSLVGNDFDEQFF. DNA for the CDR3: TGCGCCAGCAGCTTGGTCGGGAACGATTTCGATGAGCAGTTCTTC.

The J gene is TRBJ2-5, the V gene TRBV2; 9 positions agree with TRBD1. Germline CDR1 reads SNHLY; CDR2 reads FYNNEI. The V gene end was trimmed by 5 bases and the J gene end by 4 bases; junction bases not matched to a gene: 5. The CDR3 runs 14 residues. Here the CDR3 reads CASSSDRGLETQYF. The CDR3 nucleotides read TGTGCCAGCAGTAGTGACAGGGGGTTAGAGACCCAGTACTTC.

This chain connects TRBV5-4 to TRBJ2-2; perhaps TRBD1 as D (6 bases). Trimming cost V 4 bases and J 4 bases, with 11 bases left between them. This CDR3 spans 14 amino acids. Per germline, CDR1 SGHNT and CDR2 YYREEE (reference sequence). CDR3 coding DNA: TGTGCCAGCAGCAGACAGGCGAGCACCGGGGAGCTGTTTTTT. This translates into CASSRQASTGELFF.

The chain links TRBV15 to TRBJ1-2; D not resolved. V gave up 0 bases and J gave up 2 bases, with 7 bases separating them. CDR1 is LNHNV, CDR2 YYDKDF, per germline (reference sequence). This CDR3 region has 14 residues. The CDR3 DNA follows: TGTGCCACCAGCAGAGATCTGCAGAACTATGGCTACACCTTC. Translation: CATSRDLQNYGYTF.

The rearrangement joins TRBV7-3 to TRBJ2-1, with 8 bases lining up with TRBD2. Trimming removed 1 base from V and 0 bases from J; junction bases left unmatched: 5. The germline gives CDR1 SGHTA, CDR2 FQGTGA. This CDR3 region has 17 residues. In DNA form, the CDR3 reads TGTGCCAGCAGCTTAAGAGGCGGGAGGAGCTCCTACAATGAGCAGTTCTTC. Its translation is CASSLRGGRSSYNEQFF.

This sequence joins TRBV5-1 and TRBJ2-3; the D gene is possibly TRBD1 (5 bases). Germline CDR1 is SGHRS and CDR2 is YFSETQ. V shed 0 bases and J shed 4 bases, with 6 bases lying between them. CDR3 length: 13 amino acids. The CDR3 nucleotides read TGCGCCAGCAGCTTGGACAGGTCAGATACGCAGTATTTT. This encodes CASSLDRSDTQYF.

The chain is built from TRBV7-3 and TRBJ2-2, with 7 bases matching TRBD2. This CDR3 region has 13 residues. Germline V gene lookup returns CDR1 SGHTA and CDR2 FQGTGA. J was trimmed by 6 bases and V by 5 bases; bases with no gene match: 3. This CDR3 is CASSGRAAGELFF. As DNA, the CDR3 is TGTGCCAGCAGCGGGAGGGCGGCCGGGGAGCTGTTTTTT.

This clone was seen only once. The chain joins TRBV10-3 to TRBJ2-7, with 8 positions matching TRBD1. The trim removed 6 bases at V and 6 bases at J, leaving 10 bases unmatched. Per germline, CDR1 ENHRY and CDR2 SYGVKD. The CDR3 loop spans 14 amino acids. The CDR3 coding sequence is TGTGCCATCAGGGCCGGGGACAGGCCACGCGAGCAGTACTTC. It is translated as CAIRAGDRPREQYF.

The CDR3 is CASSIARGLAGGSYNEQFF. The CDR3 DNA is TGTGCCAGTAGTATAGCTCGGGGACTAGCGGGCGGCTCCTACAATGAGCAGTTCTTC. The J gene is TRBJ2-1, the V gene TRBV19; 12 nucleotides agree with TRBD2. Trimming took 1 base from V and 0 from J; bases not matched to a gene: 7. The germline V gene has CDR1 LNHDA and CDR2 SQIVND (reference sequence). The CDR3 is 19 amino acids.

The chain uses TRBV28 and TRBJ2-1, with 12 bases aligning to TRBD2. Trimming removed 4 bases from V and 0 bases from J; junction bases left unmatched: 10. This CDR3 has 19 residues. The germline V gene has CDR1 MDHEN and CDR2 SYDVKM. This CDR3 reads CASSYRLAGVRSSYNEQFF. Here the CDR3 DNA reads TGTGCCAGCAGTTATCGACTAGCGGGGGTTCGGAGCTCCTACAATGAGCAGTTCTTC.

The chain links TRBV7-2 to TRBJ2-7; TRBD2 aligns across 9 bases. J was trimmed by 6 bases and V by 5 bases; bases with no gene match: 11. Germline values: CDR1 SGHTA, CDR2 FQGNSA. The CDR3 contains 15 residues. The CDR3: CASSPLAGGPGEQYF. The CDR3 DNA reads TGTGCCAGCAGCCCCTTGGCGGGAGGGCCTGGCGAGCAGTACTTC.

This chain uses TRBV6-6 with TRBJ2-7; 8 bases are a match to TRBD1. The CDR3 has 16 amino acids. With 2 bases clipped from V and 4 bases from J, the junction kept 10 bases outside the gene matches. Per the germline V gene, CDR1 is MNHNY and CDR2 is SVGAGI (reference sequence). CDR3 DNA: TGTGCCAGCAGTTACGTTAAGACAGGGGTTAGTTACGAGCAGTACTTC. Its protein product is CASSYVKTGVSYEQYF.

The chain is built from TRBV7-2 and TRBJ1-5; no clear D. CDR3 length equals 13 residues. CDR1 is SGHTA and CDR2 is FQGNSA in the germline V gene. Deletions cut 1 base from V and 4 bases from J, with 5 bases between. The CDR3 nucleotides read TGTGCCAGCAGCTTAGGCCAGAATCAGCCCCAGCATTTT. It yields the protein CASSLGQNQPQHF. The full variable domain, rest sourced from reference TRBV7-2 and TRBJ1-5, is GAGVSQSPSNKVTEKGKDVELRCDPISGHTALYWYRQSLGQGLEFLIYFQGNSAPDKSGLPSDRFSAERTGGSVSTLTIQRTQQEDSAVYLCASSLGQNQPQHFGDGTRLSIL.

The chain has TRBV6-6 and TRBJ1-1; perhaps TRBD1 as D (5 bases). V lost 2 bases, J lost 6 bases, and 13 bases lay in between. CDR3 size: 14 residues. Germline V gene sequence: CDR1 MNHNY, CDR2 SVGAGI (reference sequence). The CDR3 sequence: CASSYLDNTAEAFF. CDR3 in DNA: TGTGCCAGCAGTTACCTGGACAATACGGCTGAAGCTTTCTTT.

V and J are TRBV28 and TRBJ1-2; the match to TRBD1 covers 12 bases. Trimming cost V 3 bases and J 3 bases; bases outside gene matches: 11. The V gene's germline CDR1 is MDHEN and CDR2 SYDVKM. The CDR3 covers 18 residues. For the CDR3, the DNA is TGTGCCAGCAGTTTGCCGGGACAGGGGGCTTTCTTAGACTATGGCTACACCTTC. Translating it yields CASSLPGQGAFLDYGYTF.